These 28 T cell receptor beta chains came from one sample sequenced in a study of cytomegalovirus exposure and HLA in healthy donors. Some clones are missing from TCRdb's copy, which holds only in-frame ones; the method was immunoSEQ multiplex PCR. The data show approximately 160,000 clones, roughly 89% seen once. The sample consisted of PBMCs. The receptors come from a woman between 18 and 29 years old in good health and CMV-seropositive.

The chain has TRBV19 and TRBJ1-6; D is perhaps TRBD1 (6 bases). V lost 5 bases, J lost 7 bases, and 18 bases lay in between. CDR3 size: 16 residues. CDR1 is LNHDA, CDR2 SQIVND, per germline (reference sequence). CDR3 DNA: TGTGCCAGTAGTCAGTCTCTCAGGGGAGCGAATTCACCCCTCCACTTT. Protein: CASSQSLRGANSPLHF.

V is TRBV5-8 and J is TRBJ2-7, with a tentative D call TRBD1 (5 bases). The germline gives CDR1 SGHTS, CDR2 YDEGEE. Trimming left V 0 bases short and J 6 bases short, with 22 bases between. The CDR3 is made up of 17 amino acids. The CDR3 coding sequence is TGTGCCAGCAGCTTGGATCCTGAGCTGGACATGATCGGCGAGCAGTACTTC. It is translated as CASSLDPELDMIGEQYF.

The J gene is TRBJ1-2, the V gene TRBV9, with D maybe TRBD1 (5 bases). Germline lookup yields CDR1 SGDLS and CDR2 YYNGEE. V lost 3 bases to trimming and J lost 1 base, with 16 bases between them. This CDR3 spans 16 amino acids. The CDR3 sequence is CASSGPQGKINYGYTF. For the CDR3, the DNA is TGTGCCAGCAGCGGACCTCAGGGCAAAATTAACTATGGCTACACCTTC. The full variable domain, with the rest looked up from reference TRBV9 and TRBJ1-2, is DSGVTQTPKHLITATGQRVTLRCSPRSGDLSVYWYQQSLDQGLQFLIQYYNGEERAKGNILERFSAQQFPDLHSELNLSSLELGDSALYFCASSGPQGKINYGYTFGSGTRLTVV.

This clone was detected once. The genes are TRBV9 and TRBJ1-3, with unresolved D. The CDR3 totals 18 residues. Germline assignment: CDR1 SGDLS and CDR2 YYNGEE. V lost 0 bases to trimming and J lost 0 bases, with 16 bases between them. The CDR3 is CASSVAEVAASSGNTIYF. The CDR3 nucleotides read TGTGCCAGCAGCGTAGCGGAGGTAGCGGCTAGCTCTGGAAACACCATATATTTT.

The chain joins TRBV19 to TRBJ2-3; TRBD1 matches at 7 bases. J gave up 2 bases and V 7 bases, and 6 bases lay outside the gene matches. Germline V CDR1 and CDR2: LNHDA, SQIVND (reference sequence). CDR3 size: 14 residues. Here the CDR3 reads CASTRQGLTDTQYF. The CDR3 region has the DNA TGTGCCAGTACCCGACAGGGCCTCACAGATACGCAGTATTTT. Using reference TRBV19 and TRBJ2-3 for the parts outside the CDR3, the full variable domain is DGGITQSPKYLFRKEGQNVTLSCEQNLNHDAMYWYRQDPGQGLRLIYYSQIVNDFQKGDIAEGYSVSREKKESFPLTVTSAQKNPTAFYLCASTRQGLTDTQYFGPGTRLTVL.

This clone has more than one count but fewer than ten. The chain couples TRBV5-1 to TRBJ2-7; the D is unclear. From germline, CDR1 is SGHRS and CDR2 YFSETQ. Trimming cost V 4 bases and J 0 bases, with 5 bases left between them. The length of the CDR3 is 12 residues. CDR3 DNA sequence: TGCGCCAGCAGCCTCCCCTCCTACGAGCAGTACTTC. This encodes CASSLPSYEQYF. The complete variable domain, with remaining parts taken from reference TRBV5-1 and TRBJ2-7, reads KAGVTQTPRYLIKTRGQQVTLSCSPISGHRSVSWYQQTPGQGLQFLFEYFSETQRNKGNFPGRFSGRQFSNSRSEMNVSTLELGDSALYLCASSLPSYEQYFGPGTRLTVT.

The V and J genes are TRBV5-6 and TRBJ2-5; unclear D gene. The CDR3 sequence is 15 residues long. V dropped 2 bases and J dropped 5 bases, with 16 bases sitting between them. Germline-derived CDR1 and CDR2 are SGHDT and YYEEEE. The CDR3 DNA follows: TGTGCCAGCAGCTTCACCCCTACAGCATCGGAGACCCAGTACTTC. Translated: CASSFTPTASETQYF.

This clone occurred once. CDR3 bases: TGTGCCACCAGCAGAGGGACTCAGGGGACTGAAGCTTTCTTT. Translating gives CATSRGTQGTEAFF. The chain is built from TRBV15 and TRBJ1-1; the D gene is possibly TRBD1 (6 bases). The CDR3 has 14 amino acids. The germline V and J ends were trimmed by 1 base and 5 bases, with 11 bases remaining between them. Germline V lookup: CDR1 LNHNV, CDR2 YYDKDF (reference sequence).

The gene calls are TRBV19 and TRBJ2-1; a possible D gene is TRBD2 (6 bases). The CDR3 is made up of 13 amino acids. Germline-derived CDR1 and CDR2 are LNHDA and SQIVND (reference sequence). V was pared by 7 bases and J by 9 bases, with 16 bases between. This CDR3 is CASKGPQAGEQFF. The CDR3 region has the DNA TGTGCCAGTAAGGGTCCCCAAGCGGGTGAGCAGTTCTTC.

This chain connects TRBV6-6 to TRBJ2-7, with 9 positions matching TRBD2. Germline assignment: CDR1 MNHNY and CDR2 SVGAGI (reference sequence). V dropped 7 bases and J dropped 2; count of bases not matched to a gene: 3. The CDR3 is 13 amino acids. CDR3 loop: CASTGLATYEQYF. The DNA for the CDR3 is TGTGCCAGCACGGGACTAGCAACCTACGAGCAGTACTTC.

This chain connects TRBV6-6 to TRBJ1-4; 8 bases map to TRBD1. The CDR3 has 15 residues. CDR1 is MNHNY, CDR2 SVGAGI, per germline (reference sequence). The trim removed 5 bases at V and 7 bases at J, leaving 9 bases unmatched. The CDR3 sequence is CASSETWQGAEKLFF. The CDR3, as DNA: TGTGCCAGCAGTGAGACATGGCAGGGGGCTGAAAAACTGTTTTTT.

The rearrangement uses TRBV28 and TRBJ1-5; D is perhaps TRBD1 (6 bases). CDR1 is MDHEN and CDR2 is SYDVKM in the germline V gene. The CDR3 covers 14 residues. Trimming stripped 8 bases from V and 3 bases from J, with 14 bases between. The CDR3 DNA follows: TGTGCCAGCCGCAGGACAGACTACAATCAGCCCCAGCATTTT. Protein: CASRRTDYNQPQHF.

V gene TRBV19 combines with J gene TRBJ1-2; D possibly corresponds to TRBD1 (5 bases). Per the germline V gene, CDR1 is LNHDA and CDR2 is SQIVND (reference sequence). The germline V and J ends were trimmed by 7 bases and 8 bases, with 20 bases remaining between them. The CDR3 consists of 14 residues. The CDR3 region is CASTSGRGSGGYTF. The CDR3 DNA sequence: TGTGCCAGTACCTCAGGGAGGGGCTCTGGCGGCTACACCTTC.

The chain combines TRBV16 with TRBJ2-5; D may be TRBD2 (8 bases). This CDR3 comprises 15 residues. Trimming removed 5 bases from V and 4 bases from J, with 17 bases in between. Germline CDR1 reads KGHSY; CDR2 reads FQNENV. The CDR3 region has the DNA TGTGCCAGCAGCTCCTCGGGAGGGGGCGGAGAGACCCAGTACTTC. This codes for CASSSSGGGGETQYF.

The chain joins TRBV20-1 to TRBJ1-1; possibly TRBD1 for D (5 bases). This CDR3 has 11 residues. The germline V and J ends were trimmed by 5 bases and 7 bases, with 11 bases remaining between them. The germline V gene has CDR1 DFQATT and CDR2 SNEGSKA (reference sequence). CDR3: CSAFRGGEAFF. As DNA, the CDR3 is TGCAGTGCTTTTCGGGGGGGTGAAGCTTTCTTT.

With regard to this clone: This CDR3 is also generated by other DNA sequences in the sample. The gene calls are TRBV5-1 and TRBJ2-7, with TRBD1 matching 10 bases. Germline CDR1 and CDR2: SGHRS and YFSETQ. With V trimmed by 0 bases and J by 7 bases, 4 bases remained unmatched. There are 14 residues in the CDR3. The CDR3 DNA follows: TGCGCCAGCAGCTTGGGACAGGGGGCTCGGGAGCAGTACTTC. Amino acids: CASSLGQGAREQYF.

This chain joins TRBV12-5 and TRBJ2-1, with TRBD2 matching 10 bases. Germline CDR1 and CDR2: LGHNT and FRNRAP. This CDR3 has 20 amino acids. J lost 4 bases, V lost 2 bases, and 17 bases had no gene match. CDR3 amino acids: CASGLSRVAGGGLAYNEQFF. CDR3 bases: TGTGCTAGTGGTTTGTCCCGGGTAGCGGGAGGCGGGCTGGCGTACAATGAGCAGTTCTTC.

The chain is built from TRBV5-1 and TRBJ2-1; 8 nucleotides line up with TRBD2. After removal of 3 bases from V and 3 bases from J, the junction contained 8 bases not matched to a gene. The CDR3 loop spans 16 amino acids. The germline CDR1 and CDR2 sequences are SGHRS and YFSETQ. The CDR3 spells CASSSDALAGYNEQFF. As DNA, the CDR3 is TGCGCCAGCAGCTCGGACGCTCTAGCGGGCTACAATGAGCAGTTCTTC.

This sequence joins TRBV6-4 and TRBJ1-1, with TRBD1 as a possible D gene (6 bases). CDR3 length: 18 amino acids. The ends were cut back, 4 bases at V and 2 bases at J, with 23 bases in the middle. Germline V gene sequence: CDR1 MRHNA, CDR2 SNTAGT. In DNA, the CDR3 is TGTGCCAGCAGTGTAGGGGGTGGAACTGGAGGCCTTAACACTGAAGCTTTCTTT. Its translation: CASSVGGGTGGLNTEAFF.

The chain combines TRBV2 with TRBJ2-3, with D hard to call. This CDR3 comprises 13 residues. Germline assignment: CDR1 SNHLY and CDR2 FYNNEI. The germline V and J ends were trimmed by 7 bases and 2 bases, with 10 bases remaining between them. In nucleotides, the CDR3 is TGTGCCAGCATTCCACTTCCCACAGATACGCAGTATTTT. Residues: CASIPLPTDTQYF.

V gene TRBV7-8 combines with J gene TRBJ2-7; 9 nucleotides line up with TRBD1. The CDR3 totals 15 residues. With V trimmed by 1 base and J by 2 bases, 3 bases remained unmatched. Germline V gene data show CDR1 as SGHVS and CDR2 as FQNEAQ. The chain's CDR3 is CASSLDRDRAYEQYF. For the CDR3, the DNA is TGTGCCAGCAGCTTAGATAGGGACAGGGCCTACGAGCAGTACTTC. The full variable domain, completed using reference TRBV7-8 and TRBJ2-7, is GAGVSQSPRYKVAKRGQDVALRCDPISGHVSLFWYQQALGQGPEFLTYFQNEAQLDKSGLPSDRFFAERPEGSVSTLKIQRTQQEDSAVYLCASSLDRDRAYEQYFGPGTRLTVT.

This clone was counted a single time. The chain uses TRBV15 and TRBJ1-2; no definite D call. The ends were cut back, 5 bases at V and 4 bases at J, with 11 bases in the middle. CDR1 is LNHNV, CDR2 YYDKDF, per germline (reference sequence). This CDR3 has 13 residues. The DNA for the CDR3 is TGTGCCACCAGCGGCCAGGTCTCCTATGGCTACACCTTC. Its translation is CATSGQVSYGYTF.

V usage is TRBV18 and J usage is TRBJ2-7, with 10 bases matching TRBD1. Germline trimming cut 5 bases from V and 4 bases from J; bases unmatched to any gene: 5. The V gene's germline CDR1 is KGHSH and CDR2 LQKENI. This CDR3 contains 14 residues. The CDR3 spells CASSTPGQGYEQYF. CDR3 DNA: TGTGCCAGCTCAACCCCGGGACAGGGGTACGAGCAGTACTTC.

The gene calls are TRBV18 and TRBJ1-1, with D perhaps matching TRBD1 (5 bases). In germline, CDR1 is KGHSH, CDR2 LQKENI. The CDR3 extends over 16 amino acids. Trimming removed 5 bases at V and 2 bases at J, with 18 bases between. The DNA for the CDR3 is TGTGCCAGCTCATGGGGCCAGGACCAAGGAAACACTGAAGCTTTCTTT. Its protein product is CASSWGQDQGNTEAFF.

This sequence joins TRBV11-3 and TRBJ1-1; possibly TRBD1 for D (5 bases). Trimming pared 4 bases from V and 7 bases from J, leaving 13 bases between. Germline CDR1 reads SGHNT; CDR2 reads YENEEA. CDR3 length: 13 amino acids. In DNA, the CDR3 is TGTGCCAGCAGCTCGACAGTTCGAGGTGAAGCTTTCTTT. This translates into CASSSTVRGEAFF.

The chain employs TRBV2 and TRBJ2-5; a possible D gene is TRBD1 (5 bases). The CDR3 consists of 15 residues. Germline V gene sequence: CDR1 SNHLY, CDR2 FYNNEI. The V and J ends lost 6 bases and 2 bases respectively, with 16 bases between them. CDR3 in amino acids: CASSLRSGFQETQYF. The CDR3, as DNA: TGTGCCAGCAGCCTCCGATCAGGGTTTCAAGAGACCCAGTACTTC.

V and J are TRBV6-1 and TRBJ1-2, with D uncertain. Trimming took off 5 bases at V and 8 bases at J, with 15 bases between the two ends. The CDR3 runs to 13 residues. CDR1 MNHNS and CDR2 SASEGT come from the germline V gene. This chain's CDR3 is CASSPGVRSGYTF. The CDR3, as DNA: TGTGCCAGCAGTCCCGGGGTAAGGAGCGGCTACACCTTC.

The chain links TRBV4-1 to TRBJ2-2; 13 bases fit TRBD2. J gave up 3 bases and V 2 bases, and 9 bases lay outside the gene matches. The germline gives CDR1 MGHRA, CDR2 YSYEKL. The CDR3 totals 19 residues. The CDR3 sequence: CASSQRGGTSGKDTGELFF. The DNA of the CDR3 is TGCGCCAGCAGCCAAAGAGGGGGGACTAGCGGGAAGGACACCGGGGAGCTGTTTTTT.